Below are 21 T cell receptor beta chains sequenced from a single sample in a study of cytomegalovirus exposure and HLA in healthy donors. With 60 Vbeta and 13 Jbeta primers, the PCR was carried out. Method: immunoSEQ multiplex PCR; TCRdb's copy keeps in-frame clones and lacks some. The data show under 150,000 clones, with around 80% seen just once and almost 7% held by the top ten. The sample comprised PBMCs. The origin of the receptors is a man aged 35 to 55 in good health and CMV-seropositive.

The rearrangement links TRBV27 to TRBJ2-3, with 12 bases that match TRBD2. V dropped 6 bases and J dropped 5; count of bases not matched to a gene: 9. Germline V gene sequence: CDR1 MNHEY, CDR2 SMNVEV (reference sequence). CDR3 length equals 16 residues. The chain's CDR3 is CASRILAGGHRDTQYF. The CDR3 DNA is TGTGCCAGCAGGATTCTAGCGGGGGGGCATCGAGATACGCAGTATTTT.

In DNA, the CDR3 is TGTGCCAGCACATCGGGGTGGAACACCGGGGAGCTGTTTTTT. The encoded protein is CASTSGWNTGELFF. This chain joins TRBV2 and TRBJ2-2; TRBD2 is a possible D gene (5 bases). CDR1 SNHLY and CDR2 FYNNEI come from the germline V gene. The V gene lost 7 bases and the J gene lost 1 base, with 10 bases spanning the gap. The CDR3 contains 14 residues.

This rearrangement joins TRBV15 to TRBJ2-5, with D possibly matching TRBD1 (5 bases). Trimming removed 3 bases at V and 1 base at J, with 9 bases between. The CDR3 loop spans 14 amino acids. Looked up from germline, CDR1 is LNHNV and CDR2 is YYDKDF (reference sequence). CDR3 sequence (DNA): TGTGCCACCAGCAGCCAGGGTGCCCAAGAGACCCAGTACTTC. Residues: CATSSQGAQETQYF.

There are a few counts of this clone. V is TRBV4-1 and J is TRBJ2-5; 10 bases are shared with TRBD1. The length of the CDR3 is 16 residues. Germline CDR1 MGHRA, CDR2 YSYEKL. V lost 5 bases and J lost 1; bases outside the gene matches: 7. The CDR3 reads CASSLNRDRGQETQYF. Here the CDR3 DNA reads TGCGCCAGCAGCTTGAACCGGGACAGGGGCCAAGAGACCCAGTACTTC.

This rearrangement joins TRBV4-1 to TRBJ2-1; possibly TRBD1 for D (6 bases). V was clipped by 2 bases and J by 7 bases, with 12 bases between them. Germline values: CDR1 MGHRA, CDR2 YSYEKL. The CDR3 is 14 residues long. The CDR3 coding sequence is TGCGCCAGCAGCCAACCCTTCAGGGGAAATGAGCAGTTCTTC. Its translation is CASSQPFRGNEQFF.

The gene calls are TRBV10-3 and TRBJ1-2, with 7 bases lining up with TRBD1. The trim removed 6 bases at V and 6 bases at J, leaving 4 bases unmatched. Germline loops: CDR1 ENHRY, CDR2 SYGVKD. This CDR3 has 12 residues. CDR3 bases: TGTGCCATCAGGACAGGACAGGATGGCTACACCTTC. As protein: CAIRTGQDGYTF.

The chain employs TRBV5-8 and TRBJ2-4, with D hard to call. Germline values: CDR1 SGHTS, CDR2 YDEGEE. Trimming stripped 0 bases from V and 7 bases from J, with 17 bases between. The CDR3 spans 16 residues. The DNA of the CDR3 is TGTGCCAGCAGCTTGGGGCAGTCGTGGTCCACCAACATTCAGTACTTC. As protein: CASSLGQSWSTNIQYF.

The chain links TRBV5-1 to TRBJ2-3, with D maybe TRBD1 (5 bases). This CDR3 region has 18 residues. Per germline, CDR1 SGHRS and CDR2 YFSETQ. V lost 0 bases to trimming and J lost 0 bases, with 17 bases between them. The CDR3 spells CASSLETLTVISTDTQYF. The CDR3 DNA sequence: TGCGCCAGCAGCTTGGAGACTCTGACAGTGATTAGCACAGATACGCAGTATTTT.

V is TRBV19 and J is TRBJ1-2, with 7 bases lining up with TRBD1. This CDR3 spans 15 amino acids. The germline V gene has CDR1 LNHDA and CDR2 SQIVND (reference sequence). The junction had 12 bases not matched to a gene; V was cut back by 7 bases and J by 4 bases. For the CDR3, the DNA is TGTGCCAGTATCGCGGACAGGTGGAGGGGCTATGGCTACACCTTC. As protein: CASIADRWRGYGYTF.

V and J are TRBV10-3 and TRBJ1-1; D gene uncertain. V lost 0 bases, J lost 0 bases, and 14 bases lay in between. Germline V lookup: CDR1 ENHRY, CDR2 SYGVKD. The CDR3 extends over 17 amino acids. CDR3 DNA: TGTGCCATCAGTGAGTCTGGAAGAGGTGTCATGAACACTGAAGCTTTCTTT. Protein sequence: CAISESGRGVMNTEAFF.

This clone was counted a single time. The chain uses TRBV7-9 and TRBJ1-6; TRBD1 matches at 8 bases. The CDR3 sequence is 13 residues long. J lost 13 bases, V lost 5 bases, and 7 bases had no gene match. CDR1 and CDR2 (germline): SEHNR, FQNEAQ (reference sequence). The CDR3 sequence: CASSEDRVLPLHF. The CDR3 DNA reads TGTGCCAGCAGCGAGGACAGGGTTCTCCCCCTCCACTTT.

V and J are TRBV5-8 and TRBJ2-5, with 9 bases lining up with TRBD1. Germline CDR1 is SGHTS and CDR2 is YDEGEE. Losses at the gene ends were 2 bases for V and 5 bases for J; bases not matched to a gene: 7. The CDR3 has 15 amino acids. The CDR3 DNA reads TGTGCCAGCAGCTTACAGGGGGCGAGTCGGGAGACCCAGTACTTC. Translated: CASSLQGASRETQYF.

The CDR3 DNA sequence: TGTGCCAGCAGCCCAGCGGGGGGCGCGCAAGAGACCCAGTACTTC. This gives the protein CASSPAGGAQETQYF. The J gene is TRBJ2-5, the V gene TRBV7-8; 9 bases fit TRBD2. CDR3 length: 15 residues. Germline loops: CDR1 SGHVS, CDR2 FQNEAQ. The trim removed 5 bases at V and 2 bases at J, leaving 6 bases unmatched. Based on the CDR3 plus reference TRBV7-8 and TRBJ2-5, the full variable domain is GAGVSQSPRYKVAKRGQDVALRCDPISGHVSLFWYQQALGQGPEFLTYFQNEAQLDKSGLPSDRFFAERPEGSVSTLKIQRTQQEDSAVYLCASSPAGGAQETQYFGPGTRLLVL.

The gene calls are TRBV5-6 and TRBJ2-3; tentatively, D is TRBD2 (6 bases). Looked up from germline, CDR1 is SGHDT and CDR2 is YYEEEE. The CDR3 is 12 amino acids. Trimming cost V 4 bases and J 14 bases, with 17 bases left between them. The CDR3 is CASSTLASPGYF. The CDR3 DNA is TGTGCCAGCAGCACACTAGCCTCCCCAGGGTATTTT.

In this sample, this clone turned up once. This chain joins TRBV27 and TRBJ1-2, with 7 bases identical to TRBD1. With V trimmed by 6 bases and J by 3 bases, 7 bases remained unmatched. The CDR3 runs 14 residues. In germline, CDR1 is MNHEY, CDR2 SMNVEV (reference sequence). The CDR3 here is CASSPRQGYYGYTF. CDR3 nucleotides: TGTGCCAGCAGCCCACGACAGGGTTACTATGGCTACACCTTC.

The chain couples TRBV6-5 to TRBJ2-7; D is unclear. CDR1 MNHEY and CDR2 SVGAGI come from the germline V gene. V was pared by 4 bases and J by 0 bases, with 10 bases between. CDR3 length: 14 residues. The CDR3 loop is CASSSDTFSYEQYF. CDR3 sequence (DNA): TGTGCCAGCAGTTCCGACACCTTCTCCTACGAGCAGTACTTC.

This clone turned up a few times. The chain is built from TRBV6-5 and TRBJ1-1; D is possibly TRBD1 (5 bases). Deletions cut 0 bases from V and 11 bases from J, with 13 bases between. CDR1 and CDR2 (germline): MNHEY, SVGAGI. There are 13 residues in the CDR3. DNA of the CDR3: TGTGCCAGCAGTTACTCGAGTGAAGCAGGGGCTTTCTTT. Its protein product is CASSYSSEAGAFF.

The gene calls are TRBV7-2 and TRBJ1-2; TRBD1 matches 10 bases. CDR1 and CDR2 (germline): SGHTA, FQGNSA. The CDR3 extends over 15 amino acids. After removal of 5 bases from V and 5 bases from J, the junction contained 8 bases not matched to a gene. The CDR3 DNA reads as TGTGCCAGCAGCGACCGGGACAGGGGACATTATGGCTACACCTTC. It yields the protein CASSDRDRGHYGYTF.

CDR3 sequence (DNA): TGTGCCAGCAAAGGGGGGGGGCGGCAAGAGACCCAGTACTTC. Its translation: CASKGGGRQETQYF. The gene calls are TRBV28 and TRBJ2-5, with D possibly being TRBD2 (7 bases). In germline, CDR1 is MDHEN, CDR2 SYDVKM. The CDR3 loop spans 14 amino acids. The V gene lost 7 bases and the J gene lost 2 bases, with 14 bases spanning the gap.

The table lists this clone with a count of one. The chain has TRBV7-2 and TRBJ2-1; D possibly corresponds to TRBD2 (6 bases). The V end was cut by 1 base, the J end by 0 bases, with 7 bases between. This CDR3 has 15 amino acids. Germline CDR1 and CDR2: SGHTA and FQGNSA. CDR3 amino acids: CASSLGSGSYNEQFF. The CDR3 nucleotides read TGTGCCAGCAGCTTAGGTAGCGGCTCCTACAATGAGCAGTTCTTC.

V gene TRBV7-2 combines with J gene TRBJ1-1; possibly TRBD1 for D (6 bases). CDR1 and CDR2 (germline): SGHTA, FQGNSA. Trimming took off 2 bases at V and 3 bases at J, with 10 bases between the two ends. The CDR3 sequence is 14 residues long. CDR3 sequence (DNA): TGTGCCAGCAGCTTACGCAGGGGAGACACTGAAGCTTTCTTT. It specifies CASSLRRGDTEAFF.